A selection of T cell receptor beta chains follows, all from one sample in a study of T cell therapy after organ transplantation. These receptors have no identified antigens. TCRdb's copy holds only in-frame clones and misses some; the assay was immunoSEQ multiplex PCR. This table holds approximately 6,100 clones, roughly 74% found once. The sample here was CD8+ T cells from blood, taken after autologous CMV-specific T cell therapy. The receptors shown here come from a human patient who had received a solid organ transplant and had CMV disease. The graft donor may have contributed some T cells. Each CDR3 is given with its conserved first and last residue. Each record gives: clone size, V gene, J gene, D gene, CDR3 protein, CDR3 DNA. A D gene is named only where the DNA matches it firmly. Size tells how often a clone was seen (once, few, many) or the class of an expanded clone, and some rows leave it out.

>.|TRBV7-3|TRBJ1-2|TRBD1
CASSLAGQGAGGYTF
TGTGCCAGCAGCTTAGCGGGACAGGGGGCGGGAGGCTACACCTTC
>.|TRBV7-6|TRBJ2-5|.
CASSPTSRVQETQYF
TGTGCCAGCAGCCCCACCAGCAGGGTCCAGGAGACCCAGTACTTC
>.|TRBV28|TRBJ2-7|.
CASSAGPEQYF
TGTGCCAGCAGCGCCGGACCAGAGCAGTACTTC
>.|TRBV9|TRBJ2-1|TRBD2
CASSPGGGSVNEQFF
TGTGCCAGCAGCCCCGGCGGCGGGAGTGTCAATGAGCAGTTCTTC
>.|TRBV5-1|TRBJ1-4|.
CASSSETATNEKLFF
TGCGCCAGCAGCTCAGAGACTGCAACTAATGAAAAACTGTTTTTT
>.|TRBV7-9|TRBJ1-4|.
CASSLAGRGSEKLFF
TGTGCCAGCAGCTTAGCTGGTAGGGGGAGTGAAAAACTGTTTTTT
>.|TRBV19|TRBJ2-5|TRBD2
CASGPRASGRLTQYF
TGTGCCAGTGGGCCTCGAGCTAGCGGGAGATTGACCCAGTACTTC
>.|TRBV4-3|TRBJ2-1|.
CASSQEEGVLGYNEQFF
TGCGCCAGCAGCCAAGAGGAGGGGGTTTTGGGGTACAATGAGCAGTTCTTC
>.|TRBV19|TRBJ2-7|.
CASSRGYEQYF
TGTGCCAGTAGTAGGGGATACGAGCAGTACTTC
>.|TRBV5-3|TRBJ1-1|.
CARSGVGEAFF
TGTGCCAGAAGCGGGGTAGGCGAAGCTTTCTTT
>.|TRBV9|TRBJ2-7|.
CASSVGISGSYEQYF
TGTGCCAGCAGCGTAGGAATTAGCGGCTCCTACGAGCAGTACTTC
>.|TRBV4-3|TRBJ2-7|TRBD1
CASSQDRTGHSYEQYF
TGCGCCAGCAGCCAAGATCGGACAGGGCACTCCTACGAGCAGTACTTC
>.|TRBV29-1|TRBJ2-7|TRBD2
CSAAPGTSGAYEQYF
TGCAGCGCCGCCCCCGGGACTAGCGGCGCCTACGAGCAGTACTTC
>.|TRBV4-3|TRBJ2-7|.
CASSQDPRSSSYEQYF
TGCGCCAGCAGCCAAGATCCCAGGTCAAGCTCCTACGAGCAGTACTTC
>.|TRBV7-8|TRBJ1-5|.
CASSSRGSPTLNQPQHF
TGTGCCAGCAGCTCTAGGGGGTCTCCGACTCTCAATCAGCCCCAGCATTTT
>.|TRBV4-3|TRBJ2-1|.
CASSQASQGWNEQFF
TGCGCCAGCAGCCAAGCTTCTCAGGGTTGGAATGAGCAGTTCTTC
>few|TRBV18|TRBJ2-5|.
CASSRGGETQYF
TGTGCCAGCTCAAGGGGGGGGGAGACCCAGTACTTC
>.|TRBV11-3|TRBJ2-7|.
CASSLVLGAYEQYF
TGTGCCAGCAGCTTAGTCCTAGGGGCCTACGAGCAGTACTTC
>.|TRBV13|TRBJ2-1|TRBD2
CASSFRTSGRVYNEQFF
TGTGCCAGCAGCTTCAGGACTAGCGGGAGGGTGTACAATGAGCAGTTCTTC
>.|TRBV6-6|TRBJ2-1|.
CASSYPTAGLNEQFF
TGTGCCAGCAGTTACCCAACGGCGGGGCTAAATGAGCAGTTCTTC
>once|TRBV7-9|TRBJ2-7|TRBD1
CASSIDRDYEQYF
TGTGCCAGCAGCATTGACAGGGACTACGAGCAGTACTTC
>.|TRBV6-6|TRBJ2-1|TRBD2
CASSYSFSGSLNEQFF
TGTGCCAGCAGTTACTCTTTTAGCGGGAGTTTAAACGAGCAGTTCTTC
>.|TRBV9|TRBJ2-3|TRBD1
CASSVEGATDTQYF
TGTGCCAGCAGCGTAGAGGGGGCCACAGATACGCAGTATTTT
>.|TRBV28|TRBJ1-2|.
CASSFGYGYTF
TGTGCCAGCAGTTTTGGTTATGGCTACACCTTC
>.|TRBV30|TRBJ1-3|.
CAWSDNTIYF
TGTGCCTGGAGCGATAACACCATATATTTT
>once|TRBV11-2|TRBJ2-7|TRBD1
CASSQDLQWDSLSEQYF
TGTGCCAGCAGCCAAGATCTACAATGGGACAGCTTATCCGAGCAGTACTTC
>once|TRBV5-6|TRBJ2-3|TRBD2
CASSLKGERESSNTQYF
TGTGCCAGCAGCTTGAAGGGTGAGCGGGAGTCCTCGAATACGCAGTATTTT
>.|TRBV5-6|TRBJ2-3|TRBD2
CASSLNAGRAWGDTQYF
TGTGCCAGCAGCTTGAATGCCGGGAGGGCCTGGGGTGATACGCAGTATTTT
>.|TRBV4-1|TRBJ2-7|.
CASSQEQGGLTYEQYF
TGCGCCAGCAGCCAAGAGCAAGGCGGTCTTACCTACGAGCAGTACTTC
>.|TRBV27|TRBJ2-7|TRBD2
CASSLLLAGGPYEQYF
TGTGCCAGCAGTTTATTGCTAGCGGGAGGGCCCTACGAGCAGTACTTC
>few|TRBV6-1|TRBJ1-1|.
CASSETLGTEAFF
TGTGCCAGCAGTGAAACCCTGGGGACTGAAGCTTTCTTT
>.|TRBV7-6|TRBJ2-2|.
CASSLMSGELFF
TGTGCCAGCAGCTTAATGTCCGGGGAGCTGTTTTTT
>few|TRBV7-3|TRBJ2-2|TRBD2
CASSPSGRTGELFF
TGTGCCAGCAGCCCTAGCGGGAGGACCGGGGAGCTGTTTTTT
>.|TRBV5-6|TRBJ1-2|.
CASQISRKTYGYTF
TGTGCCAGCCAGATCAGTCGAAAGACCTATGGCTACACCTTC
>.|TRBV5-6|TRBJ2-2|.
CASSEGGWDTGELFF
TGTGCCAGCAGCGAGGGGGGTTGGGACACCGGGGAGCTGTTTTTT
>.|TRBV5-1|TRBJ2-7|TRBD2
CASSFGTSGGNEQYF
TGTGCCAGCAGCTTTGGTACTAGCGGTGGAAATGAGCAGTACTTC
>.|TRBV5-1|TRBJ2-7|TRBD2
CASSGGTSGPYEQYF
TGCGCCAGCAGCGGGGGGACTAGCGGTCCCTACGAGCAGTACTTC
>few|TRBV9|TRBJ2-7|TRBD1
CASSPKQGYEQYF
TGTGCCAGCAGCCCGAAACAGGGGTACGAGCAGTACTTC
>.|TRBV11-2|TRBJ2-7|.
CASSLVRGWGNEQYF
TGTGCCAGCAGCTTAGTCAGGGGCTGGGGGAACGAGCAGTACTTC